Sequencing of this T cell receptor beta chain was carried out in a study of CD8 T cells in ankylosing spondylitis. Quantitative 5'-RACE with molecular barcodes produced the TCR beta libraries. TCRdb independently ran MiXCR on the 5' RACE reads; one entry per CDR3 protein. Of roughly 470,000 distinct CDR3 sequences in the sample, 25% to 30% were seen once. Study-wide points: Prior work had noted some motif variants in reactive arthritis blood and synovial fluid. A TCR beta motif made of 7 to 9 highly homologous variants seemed typical of ankylosing spondylitis blood. Reportedly, matched ankylosing spondylitis synovial fluid was significantly enriched for disease-linked clones. Disease-linked clones were CD8+ and relatively rare in peripheral blood.

This clonotype has ten or more counts. As yet, its antigen is unknown. The CDR3 loop spans 15 amino acids. Looked up from germline, CDR1 is SQVTM and CDR2 is ANQGSEA. The J segment lost 0 bases and the V segment lost 6 bases, leaving 4 bases of the junction unmatched. The chain links TRBV29-1 to TRBJ2-3; 12 bases match TRBD2. This receptor was identified in a male donor with ankylosing spondylitis. The material sequenced was blood, either unsorted or a sorted T cell fraction (not recorded which). CDR3 bases: TGCAGCGTGACCGGGACTAGCGGGAGCACAGATACGCAGTATTTT. Translation: CSVTGTSGSTDTQYF.